This is a list of T cell receptor beta chains from one sample in a study of blood T cell repertoires in COVID-19. Produced via immunoSEQ multiplex PCR; TCRdb's table is partial and in-frame only. The table has about 340,000 clones, 70% to 90% seen once. Sample: PBMCs or T cells enriched from blood (not recorded which). The source is a woman aged 35 to 49 with acute COVID-19. Each CDR3 is given with its conserved first and last residue. A D gene is named only where the DNA matches it firmly. Clone size is shown for a subset of rows, as once, few, many or a class of expanded clone.

clone_size	v_call	j_call	d_call	cdr3_nt	cdr3_aa
.	TRBV25-1	TRBJ1-1	.	TGTGCCAGCAGTGAAGAAGCGGGGTTTACTGAAGCTTTCTTT	CASSEEAGFTEAFF
.	TRBV6-6	TRBJ2-5	TRBD2	TGTGCCAGCAGGCCCGGGGGGGGAGGGTTCGACCAGTACTTC	CASRPGGGGFDQYF
.	TRBV4-1	TRBJ1-1	TRBD1	TGCGCCAGCAGCCCGATCGGGCTCAGGGGGCTTAATGAAGCTTTCTTT	CASSPIGLRGLNEAFF
.	TRBV6-2/TRBV6-3	TRBJ1-2	.	TGTGCCAGCAGTTACTCGACTGATAGAGGCCCTTTAAACTATGGCTACACCTTC	CASSYSTDRGPLNYGYTF
.	TRBV28	TRBJ1-3	TRBD1	TGTGCCAGCAGCCCCCAAGGGGGCCCTGGAAACACCATATATTTT	CASSPQGGPGNTIYF
.	TRBV4-2	TRBJ1-1	.	TGTGCCAGCAGCCAAGATTTCGGGAAGAGCACTGAAGCTTTCTTT	CASSQDFGKSTEAFF
.	TRBV11-1	TRBJ2-1	.	TGTGCCAGCAGCTTTTACGGGGGCTCCTACAATGAGCAGTTCTTC	CASSFYGGSYNEQFF
few	TRBV19	TRBJ2-7	.	TGTGCCAGTATTTTCCTTAGAGGGCCCCCAAACAATACAAATCACTCCTACGAGCAGTACTTC	CASIFLRGPPNNTNHSYEQYF
once	TRBV2	TRBJ2-1	.	TGTGCCAGCAGTGAGAAGGTGCAGCGGAACAATGAGCAGTTCTTC	CASSEKVQRNNEQFF
.	TRBV7-9	TRBJ2-7	.	TGTGCCAGCAGCTTAGATACAGGGCCGGGGTACTTC	CASSLDTGPGYF
.	TRBV5-5	TRBJ1-1	TRBD1	TGTGCCAGCAACCTTGACAGGGCAAACACTGAAGCTTTCTTT	CASNLDRANTEAFF
.	TRBV27	TRBJ1-4	TRBD1	TGTGCCAGCAGTAAAGGGACAGGACTTAATGAAAAACTGTTTTTT	CASSKGTGLNEKLFF
.	TRBV5-1	TRBJ2-7	.	TGCGCCAGCAGCTATGACGGACTAGGGGGATACGAGCAGTACTTC	CASSYDGLGGYEQYF
.	TRBV5-1	TRBJ1-2	.	TGCGCCAGCAGCCCTGGACACAGGGATAACTATGGCTACACCTTC	CASSPGHRDNYGYTF
.	TRBV25-1	TRBJ1-2	TRBD1	TGTGCCAGCAGTGAATGGACAGGGGGTGGCTACACCTTC	CASSEWTGGGYTF
once	TRBV10-3	TRBJ2-7	.	TGTGCCGCAAAATCCGGGGATCACTACGAGCAGTACTTC	CAAKSGDHYEQYF
.	TRBV6-5	TRBJ1-1	.	TGTGCCAGCAAAACAGAAACTGAAGCTTTCTTT	CASKTETEAFF
.	TRBV27	TRBJ1-2	.	TGTGCCAGCAGTCCCCTCACCGGTAATTACTATGGCTACACCTTC	CASSPLTGNYYGYTF
.	TRBV3-1/TRBV3-2	TRBJ1-2	TRBD1	TGTGCCAGCAGCCAGCTACCTCCGGGACAGGGGTGGACTATTCTGGACTATGGCTACACCTTC	CASSQLPPGQGWTILDYGYTF
.	TRBV21-1	TRBJ2-1	.	TGTGCCAGCAGCACCACCCGGACTAGCGGGGACAATGAGCAGTTCTTC	CASSTTRTSGDNEQFF
.	TRBV11-2	TRBJ2-2	.	TGTGCCAGCAGCTTGGATACTACAGGGCACGGGGAGCTGTTTTTT	CASSLDTTGHGELFF
.	TRBV7-2	TRBJ1-2	TRBD1	TGTGCCAGCAGAGGACAGGGGGCGGACTATGGCTACACCTTC	CASRGQGADYGYTF
.	TRBV9	TRBJ2-7	TRBD1	TGTGCCAGCAGCGCGACAGGGTGGTCCTACGAGCAGTACTTC	CASSATGWSYEQYF
.	TRBV6-2/TRBV6-3	TRBJ1-5	.	TGTGCCAGCAGTTACGGGCGGACAGATAATCAGCCCCAGCATTTT	CASSYGRTDNQPQHF
.	TRBV6-5	TRBJ1-2	.	TGTGCCAGCAGAGCAGGAGGGGTGAGCTATGGCTACACCTTC	CASRAGGVSYGYTF
.	TRBV3-1/TRBV3-2	TRBJ2-5	.	TGTGCCAGCAGCCAAGACGCCGGGACTTCCCAAGAGACCCAGTACTTC	CASSQDAGTSQETQYF